Listed below are T cell receptor beta chains from one sample, sequenced in a study of shared clonotypes between healthy human individuals. The assay was immunoSEQ multiplex PCR, and TCRdb's table has in-frame clones only and misses some. In the table there are millions of clones, about 92% of which are singletons. The sequenced sample consisted of naive CD4+ T cells from PBMCs. The receptor set was obtained from a man younger than 30 in good health. Some clones in this sample may be carry-over from other donors' samples. The CDR3 runs from the conserved cysteine through the conserved F or W. Fields, in order: clone size, V gene, D gene, CDR3 length, J gene, CDR3 protein, CDR3 DNA. D genes are given only for firm matches. For some rows the clone size is stated as once, few or many, or as a class when expanded; others skip it.

clone_size: once; v_call: TRBV7-2; d_call: .; cdr3_length: 14; j_call: TRBJ2-2; cdr3_aa: CASSSGVITGELFF; cdr3_nt: TGTGCCAGCAGCTCGGGAGTTATCACCGGGGAGCTGTTTTTT
clone_size: .; v_call: TRBV2; d_call: .; cdr3_length: 15; j_call: TRBJ1-6; cdr3_aa: CASRNRQILPSPLHF; cdr3_nt: TGTGCCAGCAGAAACAGGCAGATTCTCCCTTCACCCCTCCACTTT
clone_size: .; v_call: TRBV27; d_call: .; cdr3_length: 16; j_call: TRBJ2-7; cdr3_aa: CASSFFPGTGTYEQYF; cdr3_nt: TGTGCCAGCAGTTTCTTTCCAGGGACGGGAACTTACGAGCAGTACTTC
clone_size: .; v_call: TRBV6-6; d_call: TRBD1; cdr3_length: 15; j_call: TRBJ2-7; cdr3_aa: CASNQRTGGSYEQYF; cdr3_nt: TGTGCCAGCAACCAGCGGACAGGGGGTTCATACGAGCAGTACTTC
clone_size: .; v_call: TRBV29-1; d_call: TRBD2; cdr3_length: 14; j_call: TRBJ2-3; cdr3_aa: CSVASGRAPDTQYF; cdr3_nt: TGCAGCGTAGCAAGCGGGAGGGCCCCAGATACGCAGTATTTT
clone_size: few; v_call: TRBV30; d_call: .; cdr3_length: 14; j_call: TRBJ1-1; cdr3_aa: CAWTGLQGRTEAFF; cdr3_nt: TGTGCCTGGACTGGTTTGCAGGGAAGAACTGAAGCTTTCTTT
clone_size: .; v_call: TRBV10-3; d_call: .; cdr3_length: 15; j_call: TRBJ2-1; cdr3_aa: CAISDRESSYNEQFF; cdr3_nt: TGTGCCATCAGTGATCGGGAGAGCTCCTACAATGAGCAGTTCTTC
clone_size: .; v_call: TRBV7-6; d_call: TRBD2; cdr3_length: 15; j_call: TRBJ2-2; cdr3_aa: CASSSSGSRTRELFF; cdr3_nt: TGTGCCAGCAGCTCTAGCGGGAGCCGCACCAGGGAGCTGTTTTTT
clone_size: .; v_call: TRBV5-4; d_call: TRBD1; cdr3_length: 15; j_call: TRBJ2-3; cdr3_aa: CASSSRDRVVDTQYF; cdr3_nt: TGTGCCAGCAGCTCAAGGGACAGGGTCGTAGATACGCAGTATTTT
clone_size: .; v_call: TRBV7-8; d_call: TRBD1; cdr3_length: 14; j_call: TRBJ1-2; cdr3_aa: CASSFAQGSHGYTF; cdr3_nt: TGTGCCAGCAGCTTTGCACAGGGGAGTCATGGCTACACCTTC
clone_size: .; v_call: TRBV28; d_call: TRBD1; cdr3_length: 15; j_call: TRBJ1-2; cdr3_aa: CASRRVGTALYGYTF; cdr3_nt: TGTGCCAGCAGGCGAGTAGGGACAGCTCTCTATGGCTACACCTTC
clone_size: .; v_call: TRBV15; d_call: .; cdr3_length: 14; j_call: TRBJ2-7; cdr3_aa: CATSRGQGEGEQYF; cdr3_nt: TGTGCCACCAGCAGAGGGCAGGGGGAGGGCGAGCAGTACTTC
clone_size: .; v_call: TRBV7-3; d_call: .; cdr3_length: 15; j_call: TRBJ2-1; cdr3_aa: CASSLSGPLYNEQFF; cdr3_nt: TGTGCCAGCAGTCTTAGCGGCCCCCTCTACAATGAGCAGTTCTTC
clone_size: .; v_call: TRBV28; d_call: TRBD2; cdr3_length: 15; j_call: TRBJ2-1; cdr3_aa: CASSPIAGAYNEQFF; cdr3_nt: TGTGCCAGCAGCCCTATAGCGGGAGCCTACAATGAGCAGTTCTTC
clone_size: once; v_call: TRBV7-9; d_call: .; cdr3_length: 14; j_call: TRBJ2-7; cdr3_aa: CASSLRTAPYEQYF; cdr3_nt: TGTGCCAGCAGCCTCCGGACTGCACCCTACGAGCAGTACTTC
clone_size: .; v_call: TRBV6-6; d_call: .; cdr3_length: 15; j_call: TRBJ1-3; cdr3_aa: CASRGDTVAGNTIYF; cdr3_nt: TGTGCCAGCAGGGGGGACACGGTCGCTGGAAACACCATATATTTT
clone_size: .; v_call: TRBV5-1; d_call: TRBD2; cdr3_length: 18; j_call: TRBJ2-1; cdr3_aa: CASSLAPVGTSGYNEQFF; cdr3_nt: TGCGCCAGCAGCTTGGCGCCGGTCGGGACTAGCGGGTACAATGAGCAGTTCTTC
clone_size: .; v_call: TRBV18; d_call: .; cdr3_length: 13; j_call: TRBJ1-3; cdr3_aa: CASSPRSGNTIYF; cdr3_nt: TGTGCCAGCTCACCCCGCTCTGGAAACACCATATATTTT
clone_size: .; v_call: TRBV9; d_call: .; cdr3_length: 15; j_call: TRBJ1-2; cdr3_aa: CASSVEMEANYGYTF; cdr3_nt: TGTGCCAGCAGCGTAGAAATGGAGGCCAACTATGGCTACACCTTC
clone_size: .; v_call: TRBV6-1; d_call: .; cdr3_length: 17; j_call: TRBJ1-1; cdr3_aa: CASSDEKGPRVNTEAFF; cdr3_nt: TGTGCCAGCAGTGATGAGAAGGGGCCCCGTGTCAACACTGAAGCTTTCTTT
clone_size: .; v_call: TRBV28; d_call: TRBD1; cdr3_length: 14; j_call: TRBJ1-5; cdr3_aa: CASARRDRSGPQHF; cdr3_nt: TGTGCCAGCGCTCGAAGGGACAGGTCGGGGCCCCAGCATTTT
clone_size: .; v_call: TRBV19; d_call: .; cdr3_length: 15; j_call: TRBJ1-4; cdr3_aa: CASSPGQGANEKLFF; cdr3_nt: TGTGCCAGTAGTCCGGGGCAAGGGGCTAATGAAAAACTGTTTTTT
clone_size: .; v_call: TRBV4-3; d_call: TRBD1; cdr3_length: 15; j_call: TRBJ1-2; cdr3_aa: CASSPWDRGAYGYTF; cdr3_nt: TGCGCCAGCAGCCCCTGGGACAGGGGGGCCTATGGCTACACCTTC
clone_size: .; v_call: TRBV7-2; d_call: .; cdr3_length: 13; j_call: TRBJ1-2; cdr3_aa: CASSLGGDYGYTF; cdr3_nt: TGTGCCAGCAGCTTAGGAGGGGACTATGGCTACACCTTC
clone_size: .; v_call: TRBV5-1; d_call: .; cdr3_length: 14; j_call: TRBJ2-5; cdr3_aa: CASSTGAGKETQYF; cdr3_nt: TGCGCCAGCAGCACCGGGGCCGGAAAAGAGACCCAGTACTTC
clone_size: .; v_call: TRBV28; d_call: .; cdr3_length: 17; j_call: TRBJ2-1; cdr3_aa: CASSSRSGDVSYNEQFF; cdr3_nt: TGTGCCAGCAGTTCCCGATCTGGGGACGTCTCCTACAATGAGCAGTTCTTC
clone_size: .; v_call: TRBV7-3; d_call: TRBD2; cdr3_length: 16; j_call: TRBJ2-1; cdr3_aa: CASSSPGGSGRNEQFF; cdr3_nt: TGTGCCAGCAGCTCCCCCGGCGGTAGCGGGAGGAATGAGCAGTTCTTC
clone_size: .; v_call: TRBV7-2; d_call: .; cdr3_length: 15; j_call: TRBJ1-1; cdr3_aa: CASSLVAGPNTEAFF; cdr3_nt: TGTGCCAGCAGCTTAGTTGCGGGTCCGAACACTGAAGCTTTCTTT
clone_size: .; v_call: TRBV5-1; d_call: .; cdr3_length: 14; j_call: TRBJ2-1; cdr3_aa: CASSLRISYNEQFF; cdr3_nt: TGCGCCAGCAGCTTGAGGATTTCCTACAATGAGCAGTTCTTC
clone_size: .; v_call: TRBV27; d_call: .; cdr3_length: 15; j_call: TRBJ2-3; cdr3_aa: CASSFRVTSTDTQYF; cdr3_nt: TGTGCCAGCAGTTTCCGGGTTACTAGCACAGATACGCAGTATTTT
clone_size: .; v_call: TRBV21-1; d_call: .; cdr3_length: 16; j_call: TRBJ2-3; cdr3_aa: CASSPNTDRGLDTQYF; cdr3_nt: TGTGCCAGCAGCCCGAACACAGACAGGGGTTTGGATACGCAGTATTTT
clone_size: .; v_call: TRBV7-3; d_call: TRBD1; cdr3_length: 15; j_call: TRBJ1-2; cdr3_aa: CASSPHGTANYGYTF; cdr3_nt: TGTGCCAGCAGCCCCCACGGGACAGCTAACTATGGCTACACCTTC
clone_size: .; v_call: TRBV15; d_call: .; cdr3_length: 16; j_call: TRBJ2-1; cdr3_aa: CATSRGSRGFDNEQFF; cdr3_nt: TGTGCCACCAGCAGAGGCTCTAGGGGATTTGACAATGAGCAGTTCTTC
clone_size: .; v_call: TRBV15; d_call: .; cdr3_length: 16; j_call: TRBJ1-4; cdr3_aa: CATSRDHRQTIEKLFF; cdr3_nt: TGTGCCACCAGCAGAGATCATCGACAGACGATTGAAAAACTGTTTTTT
clone_size: .; v_call: TRBV6-5; d_call: .; cdr3_length: 16; j_call: TRBJ2-7; cdr3_aa: CASSYATGRFPYEQYF; cdr3_nt: TGTGCCAGCAGTTACGCGACAGGGAGGTTCCCCTACGAGCAGTACTTC
clone_size: .; v_call: TRBV6-5; d_call: TRBD2; cdr3_length: 15; j_call: TRBJ2-2; cdr3_aa: CASRARGTYTGELFF; cdr3_nt: TGTGCCAGCAGGGCGCGGGGGACGTACACCGGGGAGCTGTTTTTT
clone_size: .; v_call: TRBV5-6; d_call: .; cdr3_length: 15; j_call: TRBJ1-1; cdr3_aa: CASSSHSAGNTEAFF; cdr3_nt: TGTGCCAGCAGCTCCCACTCGGCAGGGAACACTGAAGCTTTCTTT